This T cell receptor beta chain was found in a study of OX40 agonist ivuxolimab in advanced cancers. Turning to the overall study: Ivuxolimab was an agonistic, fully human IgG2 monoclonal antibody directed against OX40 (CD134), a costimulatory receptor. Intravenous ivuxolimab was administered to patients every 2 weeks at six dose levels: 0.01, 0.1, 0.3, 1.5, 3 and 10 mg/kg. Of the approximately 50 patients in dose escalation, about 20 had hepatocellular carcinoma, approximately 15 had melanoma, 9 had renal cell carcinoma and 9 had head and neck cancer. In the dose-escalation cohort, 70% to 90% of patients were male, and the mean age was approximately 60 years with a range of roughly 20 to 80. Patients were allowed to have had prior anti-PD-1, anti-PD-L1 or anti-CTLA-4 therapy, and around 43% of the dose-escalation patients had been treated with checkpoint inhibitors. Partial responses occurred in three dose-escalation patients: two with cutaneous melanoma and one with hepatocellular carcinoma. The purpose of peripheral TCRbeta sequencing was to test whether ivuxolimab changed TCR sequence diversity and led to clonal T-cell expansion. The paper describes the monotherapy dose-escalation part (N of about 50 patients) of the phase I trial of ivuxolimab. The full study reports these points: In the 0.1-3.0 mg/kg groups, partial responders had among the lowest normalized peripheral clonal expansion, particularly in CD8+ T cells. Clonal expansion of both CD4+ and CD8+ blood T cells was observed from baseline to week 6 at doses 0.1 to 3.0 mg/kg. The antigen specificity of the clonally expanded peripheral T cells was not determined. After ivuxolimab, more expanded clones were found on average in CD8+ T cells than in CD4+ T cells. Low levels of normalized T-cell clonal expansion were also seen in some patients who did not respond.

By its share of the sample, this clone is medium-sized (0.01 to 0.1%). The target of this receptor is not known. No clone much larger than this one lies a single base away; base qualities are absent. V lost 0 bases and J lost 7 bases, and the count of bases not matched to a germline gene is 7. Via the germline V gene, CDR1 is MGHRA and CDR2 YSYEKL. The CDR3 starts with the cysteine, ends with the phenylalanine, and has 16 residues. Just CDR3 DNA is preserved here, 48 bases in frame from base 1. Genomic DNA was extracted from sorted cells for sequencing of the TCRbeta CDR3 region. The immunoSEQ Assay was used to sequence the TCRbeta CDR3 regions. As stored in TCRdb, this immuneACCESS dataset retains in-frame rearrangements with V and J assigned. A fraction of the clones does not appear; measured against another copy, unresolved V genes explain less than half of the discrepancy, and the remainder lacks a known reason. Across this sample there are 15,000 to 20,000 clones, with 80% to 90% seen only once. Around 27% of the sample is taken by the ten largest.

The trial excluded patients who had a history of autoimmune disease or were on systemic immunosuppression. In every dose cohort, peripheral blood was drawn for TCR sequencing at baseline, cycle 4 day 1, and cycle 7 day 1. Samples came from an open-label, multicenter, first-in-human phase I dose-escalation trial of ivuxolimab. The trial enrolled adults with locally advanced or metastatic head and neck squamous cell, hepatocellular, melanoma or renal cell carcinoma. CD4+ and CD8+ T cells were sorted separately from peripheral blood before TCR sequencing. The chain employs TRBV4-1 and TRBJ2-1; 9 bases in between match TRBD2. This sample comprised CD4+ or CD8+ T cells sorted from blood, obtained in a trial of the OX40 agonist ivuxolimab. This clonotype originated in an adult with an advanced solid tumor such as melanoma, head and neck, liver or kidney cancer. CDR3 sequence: CASSQDRLAGVNEQFF. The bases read TGCGCCAGCAGCCAAGATCGATTAGCGGGAGTAAATGAGCAGTTCTTC.